This T cell receptor beta chain was documented in a study of glioma-infiltrating T cells after dendritic cell vaccination. Across the whole study: Autologous tumor lysate was loaded overnight onto monocyte-derived dendritic cells grown seven days with IL-4 and GM-CSF. Dendritic cell vaccine was injected intradermally three times, biweekly.

Stated time point: after dendritic cell vaccination, including at tumor progression/relapse. TCRB CDR3 was amplified from 2 ug genomic DNA or less. The primer mix had 60 V beta and 13 J beta primers. The assay was immunoSEQ multiplex PCR, and TCRdb's table has in-frame clones only and misses some. The data contain approximately 90,000 clones, approximately 78% of them singletons. The sequence came from a human donor with glioblastoma. The sample in question was blood, obtained after dendritic cell vaccination.

The CDR3: CASSVEPVQNTEAFF. The CDR3, as DNA: TGTGCCAGCAGCGTAGAGCCTGTGCAGAACACTGAAGCTTTCTTT. This chain links TRBV9 with TRBJ1-1; D gene unclear. This CDR3 contains 15 residues. Germline V gives CDR1 SGDLS, CDR2 YYNGEE. V lost 0 bases, J lost 1 base, and 10 bases lay in between. Full variable domain (missing parts from reference TRBV9 and TRBJ1-1): DSGVTQTPKHLITATGQRVTLRCSPRSGDLSVYWYQQSLDQGLQFLIQYYNGEERAKGNILERFSAQQFPDLHSELNLSSLELGDSALYFCASSVEPVQNTEAFFGQGTRLTVV.